This TCR beta chain was identified during a study of T cell responses to AZD1222 COVID-19 vaccine. Study-wide context: Second-dose schedules of about 4 or about 12 weeks were combined. Study outcomes and limitations: Regions left unmutated in variants are reportedly the target of nearly half of spike-specific TCRs. Donors in the cohort were predominantly white British and more often female, and clonal diversity was possibly underestimated. Seropositive at baseline were only six or seven AZD1222 recipients.

The method was immunoSEQ multiplex PCR; TCRdb's version includes in-frame clones alone and lacks a portion of them. The profile shows about 55,000 clones, more than 80% of them singletons. For this clone: Its antigen is currently unknown.

The CDR3 contains 13 residues. Germline CDR1 is GTSNPN and CDR2 is SVGIG (reference sequence). The V gene lost 5 bases and the J gene lost 4 bases, with 12 bases spanning the gap. V usage is TRBV30 and J usage is TRBJ1-5; TRBD1 might be the D (6 bases). The sequencing used peripheral blood, collected on day 0 of AZD1222 vaccination. The TCR sequence derives from an adult in good health. CDR3 DNA: TGTGCCTGGGGACAGAGTTCGAATCAGCCCCAGCATTTT. Translation gives CAWGQSSNQPQHF. The variable domain in full, with the rest retrieved from reference TRBV30 and TRBJ1-5, is SQTIHQWPATLVQPVGSPLSLECTVEGTSNPNLYWYRQAAGRGLQLLFYSVGIGQISSEVPQNLSASRPQDRQFILSSKKLLLSDSGFYLCAWGQSSNQPQHFGDGTRLSIL.